These 10 T cell receptor beta chains share one sample of origin, sequenced in a study of blood T cell repertoires in COVID-19. Sequenced by immunoSEQ multiplex PCR; TCRdb stores in-frame clones only, minus some. The table includes a few hundred thousand clones, around 83% detected once. The specimen sequenced was PBMCs or T cells enriched from blood (not recorded which). Receptors were obtained from a man aged 40-49 years who had been exposed to COVID-19.

This chain uses TRBV7-9 with TRBJ2-1; 7 bases line up with TRBD2. The CDR3 covers 16 residues. V trimming: 5 bases; J trimming: 8 bases; junction bases outside the gene matches: 15. CDR1 is SEHNR, CDR2 FQNEAQ, per germline (reference sequence). CDR3: CASSKTSALVLDEQFF. For the CDR3, the DNA is TGTGCCAGCAGCAAAACTAGCGCGCTGGTCTTGGATGAGCAGTTCTTC.

The chain links TRBV3-1 (or the pseudogene TRBV3-2) to TRBJ1-2, with TRBD1 matching over 10 bases. Germline V lookup: CDR1 LGHDT, CDR2 YNNKEL (reference sequence). The CDR3 runs to 15 residues. J lost 8 bases, V lost 0 bases, and 6 bases had no gene match. The CDR3 region has the DNA TGTGCCAGCAGCCAAGATTGGGACAGGGGATCCGGCTACACCTTC. Protein product: CASSQDWDRGSGYTF.

This chain uses TRBV29-1 with TRBJ2-7; D call uncertain. Germline V CDR1 and CDR2: SQVTM, ANQGSEA. The CDR3 sequence is 11 residues long. V lost 4 bases, J lost 6 bases, and 10 bases lay in between. The CDR3 region has the DNA TGCAGCGTTGTTCGGTCTATCGAGCAGTACTTC. Translating it yields CSVVRSIEQYF.

The chain is built from TRBV7-9 and TRBJ2-3, with TRBD2 matching over 7 bases. The germline V gene has CDR1 SEHNR and CDR2 FQNEAQ (reference sequence). The CDR3 is 16 amino acids. With 1 base clipped from V and 2 bases from J, the junction kept 6 bases outside the gene matches. The CDR3 loop is CASSLVPGGITDTQYF. CDR3 sequence (DNA): TGTGCCAGCAGCTTAGTGCCCGGGGGGATCACAGATACGCAGTATTTT.

This sequence joins TRBV5-4 and TRBJ2-3, with a tentative D call TRBD2 (5 bases). The CDR3 has 18 residues. Germline lookup yields CDR1 SGHNT and CDR2 YYREEE (reference sequence). V lost 0 bases and J lost 2, with 19 bases in between. The chain's CDR3 is CASSLERRPTANTDTQYF. CDR3 bases: TGTGCCAGCAGCTTGGAGCGGAGACCTACAGCCAACACAGATACGCAGTATTTT.

The chain carries TRBV5-5 and TRBJ2-5, with D perhaps matching TRBD1 (6 bases). This CDR3 has 15 residues. V dropped 4 bases and J dropped 5 bases, with 18 bases sitting between them. The germline gives CDR1 SGHKS, CDR2 YYEKEE (reference sequence). The CDR3 sequence is CASSLEGVVGETQYF. DNA for the CDR3: TGTGCCAGCAGCCTAGAGGGGGTAGTAGGGGAGACCCAGTACTTC.

The chain combines TRBV2 with TRBJ1-5; weak D call: TRBD1 (5 bases). Germline values: CDR1 SNHLY, CDR2 FYNNEI. The CDR3 runs to 16 residues. The V end was cut by 3 bases, the J end by 6 bases, with 18 bases between. The DNA for the CDR3 is TGTGCCAGCAGTGATGATCGGGGGAAGTATAGTCAGCCCCAGCATTTT. This sequence encodes CASSDDRGKYSQPQHF.

This clone was counted many times. The chain combines TRBV3-1 (or the pseudogene TRBV3-2) with TRBJ2-3, with 8 bases aligning to TRBD1. V lost 4 bases, J lost 4 bases, and 10 bases stayed unmatched. This CDR3 is built from 16 residues. The germline V gene encodes CDR1 LGHDT and CDR2 YNNKEL (reference sequence). CDR3: CASSRQGLGRSDTQYF. The CDR3 bases are TGTGCCAGCAGCCGACAGGGGCTAGGGAGGTCAGATACGCAGTATTTT.

V and J are TRBV19 and TRBJ1-6, with a possible D match to TRBD1 (5 bases). The V gene's germline CDR1 is LNHDA and CDR2 SQIVND (reference sequence). CDR3 length: 13 amino acids. V lost 7 bases and J 5 bases, leaving 9 bases between the germline ends. As DNA, the CDR3 is TGTGCCAGTACTGACAGAGATAATTCACCCCTCCACTTT. Protein sequence: CASTDRDNSPLHF.

The J gene is TRBJ2-2, the V gene TRBV7-2; D is perhaps TRBD1 (6 bases). CDR1 is SGHTA, CDR2 FQGNSA, per germline. The CDR3 sequence is 16 residues long. V lost 1 base and J 4 bases, leaving 13 bases between the germline ends. CDR3 sequence: CASSLVDSGSTGELFF. CDR3 coding DNA: TGTGCCAGCAGCTTAGTGGACAGTGGTAGCACCGGGGAGCTGTTTTTT.